Below, one T cell receptor beta chain is given with its context. This entry belongs to a study of blood T cells in healthy people across ages. At the level of the study: When template switching was applied, about one barcoded beta molecule was captured per two T cells.

CDR1 is GTSNPN and CDR2 is SVGIG in the germline V gene (reference sequence). Deletions cut 2 bases from V and 4 bases from J, with 6 bases between. This CDR3 has 11 amino acids. PCR was performed a second time for about 7 to 11 cycles using a sample-barcoded 5' primer and a J-beta primer mix. Individual samples furnished no less than 2.5 million CDR3-containing paired-end reads apiece. TCRdb reanalysed the 5' RACE reads using MiXCR and keeps one entry per CDR3 protein. The sample consists of under 800,000 distinct CDR3 sequences, around 46% of them appearing once. Sequencing input: blood. The rearrangement links TRBV30 to TRBJ2-7; D remains ambiguous. This receptor was taken from a woman aged 60-70 years in good health. This CDR3 is CAWSMRYEQYF. The DNA for the CDR3 is TGTGCCTGGAGTATGAGGTACGAGCAGTACTTC.